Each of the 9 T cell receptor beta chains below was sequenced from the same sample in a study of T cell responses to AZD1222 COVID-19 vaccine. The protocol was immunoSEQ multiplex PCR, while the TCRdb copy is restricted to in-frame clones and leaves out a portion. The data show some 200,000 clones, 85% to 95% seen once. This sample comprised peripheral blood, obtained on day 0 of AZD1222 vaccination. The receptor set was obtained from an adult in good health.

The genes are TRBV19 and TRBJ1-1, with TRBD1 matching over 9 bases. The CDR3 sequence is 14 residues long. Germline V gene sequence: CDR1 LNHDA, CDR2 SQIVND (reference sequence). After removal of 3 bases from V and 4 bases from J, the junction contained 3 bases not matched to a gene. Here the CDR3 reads CASSIGTGPTEAFF. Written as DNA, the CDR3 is TGTGCCAGTAGTATCGGGACAGGGCCCACTGAAGCTTTCTTT.

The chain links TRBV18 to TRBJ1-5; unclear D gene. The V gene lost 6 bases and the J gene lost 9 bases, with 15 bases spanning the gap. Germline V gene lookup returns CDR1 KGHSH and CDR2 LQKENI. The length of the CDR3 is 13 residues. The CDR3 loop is CASSPGAERPQHF. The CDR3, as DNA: TGTGCCAGCTCCCCGGGAGCTGAACGGCCCCAGCATTTT.

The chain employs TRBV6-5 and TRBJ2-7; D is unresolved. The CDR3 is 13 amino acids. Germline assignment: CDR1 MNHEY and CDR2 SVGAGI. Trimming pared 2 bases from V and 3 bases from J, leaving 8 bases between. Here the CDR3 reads CASSYRDGYEQYV. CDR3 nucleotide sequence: TGTGCCAGCAGTTACCGTGACGGCTACGAGCAGTACGTC.

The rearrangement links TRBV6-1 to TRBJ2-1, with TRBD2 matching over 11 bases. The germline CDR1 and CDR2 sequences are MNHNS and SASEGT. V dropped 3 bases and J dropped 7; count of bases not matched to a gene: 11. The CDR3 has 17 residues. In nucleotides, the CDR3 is TGTGCCAGCAGTGATCGGACTAGCGGGCTAGCTGGGAATGAGCAGTTCTTC. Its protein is CASSDRTSGLAGNEQFF.

DNA of the CDR3: TGTGCCAGCAGCGTAGAAGCGAGCAATCAGCCCCAGCATTTT. Encoded protein: CASSVEASNQPQHF. The chain is built from TRBV9 and TRBJ1-5; D remains unclear. V lost 0 bases, J lost 1 base, and 5 bases lay in between. Germline loops: CDR1 SGDLS, CDR2 YYNGEE. The CDR3 runs 14 residues.

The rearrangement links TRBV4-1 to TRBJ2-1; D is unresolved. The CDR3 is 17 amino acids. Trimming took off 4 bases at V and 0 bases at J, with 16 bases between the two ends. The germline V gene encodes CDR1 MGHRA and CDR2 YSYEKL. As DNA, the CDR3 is TGCGCCAGCAGCCTCAAGGCAGCAACCGACTCCTACAATGAGCAGTTCTTC. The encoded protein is CASSLKAATDSYNEQFF.

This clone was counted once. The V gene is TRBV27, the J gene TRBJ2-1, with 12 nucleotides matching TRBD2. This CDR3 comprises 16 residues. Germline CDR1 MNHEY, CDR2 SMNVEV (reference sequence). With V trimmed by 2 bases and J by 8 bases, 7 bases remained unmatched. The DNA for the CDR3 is TGTGCCAGCAGTTTACTAGCGGGAGGGTTTGGGGATGAGCAGTTCTTC. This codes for CASSLLAGGFGDEQFF.

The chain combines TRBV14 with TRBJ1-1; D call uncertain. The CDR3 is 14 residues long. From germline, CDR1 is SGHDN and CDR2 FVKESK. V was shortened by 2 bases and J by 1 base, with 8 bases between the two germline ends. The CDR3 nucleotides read TGTGCCAGCAGCCAATTTCGGGAGAACACTGAAGCTTTCTTT. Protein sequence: CASSQFRENTEAFF.

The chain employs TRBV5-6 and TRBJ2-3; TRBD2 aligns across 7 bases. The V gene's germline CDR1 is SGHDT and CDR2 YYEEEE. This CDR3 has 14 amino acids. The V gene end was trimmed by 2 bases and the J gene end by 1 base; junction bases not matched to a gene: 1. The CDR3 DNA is TGTGCCAGCAGCTTAGCGGGGCGCACAGATACGCAGTATTTT. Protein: CASSLAGRTDTQYF.